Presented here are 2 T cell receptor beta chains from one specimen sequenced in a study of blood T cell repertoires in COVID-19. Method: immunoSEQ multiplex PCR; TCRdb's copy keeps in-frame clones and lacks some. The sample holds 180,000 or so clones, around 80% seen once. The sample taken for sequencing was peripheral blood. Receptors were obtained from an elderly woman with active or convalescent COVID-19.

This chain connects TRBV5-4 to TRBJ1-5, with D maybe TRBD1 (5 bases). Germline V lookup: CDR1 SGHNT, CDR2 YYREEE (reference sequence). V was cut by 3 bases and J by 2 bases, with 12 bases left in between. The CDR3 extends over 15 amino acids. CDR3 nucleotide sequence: TGTGCCAGCAGCTCCTGGGGGGAAGGCAATCAGCCCCAGCATTTT. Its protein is CASSSWGEGNQPQHF.

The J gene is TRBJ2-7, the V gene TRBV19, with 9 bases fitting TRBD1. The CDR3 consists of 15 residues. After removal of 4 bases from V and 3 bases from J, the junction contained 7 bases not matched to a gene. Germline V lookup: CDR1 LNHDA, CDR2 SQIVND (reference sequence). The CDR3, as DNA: TGTGCCAGTAGTACCGAAGGGACAGGGTACTACGAGCAGTACTTC. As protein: CASSTEGTGYYEQYF.